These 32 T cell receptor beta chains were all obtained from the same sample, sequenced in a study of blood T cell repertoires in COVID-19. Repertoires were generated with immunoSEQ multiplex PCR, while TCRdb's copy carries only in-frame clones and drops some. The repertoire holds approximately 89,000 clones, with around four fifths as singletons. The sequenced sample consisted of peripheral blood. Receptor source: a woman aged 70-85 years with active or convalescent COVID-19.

The CDR3, as DNA: TGTGCCAGCAGTGCGGGGGGGGCCCCAGATACGCAGTATTTT. Its translation is CASSAGGAPDTQYF. V usage is TRBV2 and J usage is TRBJ2-3; 8 bases fit TRBD2. The ends lost 4 bases at V and 4 bases at J; junction bases unmatched: 4. From germline, CDR1 is SNHLY and CDR2 FYNNEI. This CDR3 spans 14 amino acids. Together with reference TRBV2 and TRBJ2-3, the CDR3 gives the full variable domain: EPEVTQTPSHQVTQMGQEVILRCVPISNHLYFYWYRQILGQKVEFLVSFYNNEISEKSEIFDDQFSVERPDGSNFTLKIRSTKLEDSAMYFCASSAGGAPDTQYFGPGTRLTVL.

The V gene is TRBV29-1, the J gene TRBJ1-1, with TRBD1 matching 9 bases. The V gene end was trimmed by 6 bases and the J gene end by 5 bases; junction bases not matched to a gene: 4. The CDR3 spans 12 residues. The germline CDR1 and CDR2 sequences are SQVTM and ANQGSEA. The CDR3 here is CSVGTGITEAFF. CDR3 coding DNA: TGCAGCGTAGGGACAGGGATAACTGAAGCTTTCTTT.

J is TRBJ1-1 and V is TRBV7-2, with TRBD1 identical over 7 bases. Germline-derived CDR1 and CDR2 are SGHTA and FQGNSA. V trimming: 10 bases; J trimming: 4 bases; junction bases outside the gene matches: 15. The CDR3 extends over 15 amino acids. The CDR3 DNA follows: TGTGCCACCTTAGACAGGGCGGCATTGGGCACTGAAGCTTTCTTT. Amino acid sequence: CATLDRAALGTEAFF.

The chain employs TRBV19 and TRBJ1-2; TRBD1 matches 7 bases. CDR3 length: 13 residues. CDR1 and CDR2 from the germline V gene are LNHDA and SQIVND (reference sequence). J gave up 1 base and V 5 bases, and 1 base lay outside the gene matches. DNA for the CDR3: TGTGCCAGTAGTCGGGACAGTAACTATGGCTACACCTTC. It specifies CASSRDSNYGYTF.

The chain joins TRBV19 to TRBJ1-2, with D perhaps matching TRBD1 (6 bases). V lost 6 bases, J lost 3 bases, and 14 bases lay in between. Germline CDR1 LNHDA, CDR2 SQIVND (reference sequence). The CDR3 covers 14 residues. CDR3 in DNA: TGTGCCAGTAGCAACCCGGGACACTACTATGGCTACACCTTC. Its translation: CASSNPGHYYGYTF.

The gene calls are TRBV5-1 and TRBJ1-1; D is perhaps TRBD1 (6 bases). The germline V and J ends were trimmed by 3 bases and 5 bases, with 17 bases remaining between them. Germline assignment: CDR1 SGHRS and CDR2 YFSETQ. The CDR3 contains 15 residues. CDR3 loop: CASSWEQGVGTEAFF. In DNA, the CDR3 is TGCGCCAGCAGCTGGGAACAGGGCGTTGGGACTGAAGCTTTCTTT. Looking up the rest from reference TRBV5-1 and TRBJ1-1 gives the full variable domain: KAGVTQTPRYLIKTRGQQVTLSCSPISGHRSVSWYQQTPGQGLQFLFEYFSETQRNKGNFPGRFSGRQFSNSRSEMNVSTLELGDSALYLCASSWEQGVGTEAFFGQGTRLTVV.

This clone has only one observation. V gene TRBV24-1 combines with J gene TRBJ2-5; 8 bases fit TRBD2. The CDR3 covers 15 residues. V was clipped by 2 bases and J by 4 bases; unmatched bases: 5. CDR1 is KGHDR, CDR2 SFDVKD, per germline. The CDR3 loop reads CATSDSGGGRETQYF. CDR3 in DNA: TGTGCCACCAGTGATTCCGGCGGGGGGCGAGAGACCCAGTACTTC.

CDR3 DNA sequence: TGTGCCAGCAGCCACAGGGGTACTGAAGCTTTCTTT. It is translated as CASSHRGTEAFF. The V gene is TRBV6-2 or TRBV6-3, the J gene TRBJ1-1; 7 bases are shared with TRBD1. The CDR3 consists of 12 residues. CDR1 is MNHEY, CDR2 SVGEGT, per germline. J lost 5 bases, V lost 6 bases, and 3 bases had no gene match.

CDR3 protein: CASSMARTGTTGELFF. The CDR3 coding sequence is TGTGCCAGCAGCATGGCGAGGACAGGGACCACCGGGGAGCTGTTTTTT. V and J are TRBV9 and TRBJ2-2; TRBD1 agrees at 8 bases. V shed 4 bases, J shed 4 bases, and the junction held 9 bases outside the gene matches. There are 16 residues in the CDR3. CDR1 is SGDLS, CDR2 YYNGEE, per germline.

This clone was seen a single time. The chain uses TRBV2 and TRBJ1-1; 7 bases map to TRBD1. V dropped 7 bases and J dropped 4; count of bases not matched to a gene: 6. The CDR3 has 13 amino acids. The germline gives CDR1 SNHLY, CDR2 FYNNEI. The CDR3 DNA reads TGTGCCAGCACGGACAGGATGGGCACTGAAGCTTTCTTT. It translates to CASTDRMGTEAFF.

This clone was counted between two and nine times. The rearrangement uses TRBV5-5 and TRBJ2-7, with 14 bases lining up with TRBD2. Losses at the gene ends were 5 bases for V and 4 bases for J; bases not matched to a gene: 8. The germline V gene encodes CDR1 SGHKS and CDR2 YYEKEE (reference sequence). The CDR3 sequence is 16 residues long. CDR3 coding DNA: TGTGCCAGCAGGTATCGACTAGCGGGGGGGCCGTACGAGCAGTACTTC. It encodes CASRYRLAGGPYEQYF.

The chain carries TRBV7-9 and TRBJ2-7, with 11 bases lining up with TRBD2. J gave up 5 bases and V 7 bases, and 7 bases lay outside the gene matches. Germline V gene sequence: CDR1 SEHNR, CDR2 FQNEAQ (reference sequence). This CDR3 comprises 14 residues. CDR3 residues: CASTSSGGSHEQYF. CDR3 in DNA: TGTGCCAGCACCTCTAGCGGGGGGTCCCACGAGCAGTACTTC.

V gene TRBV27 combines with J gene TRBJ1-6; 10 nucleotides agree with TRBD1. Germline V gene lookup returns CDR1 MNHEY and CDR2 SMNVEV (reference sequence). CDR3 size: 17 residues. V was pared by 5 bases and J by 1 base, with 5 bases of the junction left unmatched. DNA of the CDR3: TGTGCCAGCAGTACAGGACAGGGGGTATCCTATAATTCACCCCTCCACTTT. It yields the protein CASSTGQGVSYNSPLHF.

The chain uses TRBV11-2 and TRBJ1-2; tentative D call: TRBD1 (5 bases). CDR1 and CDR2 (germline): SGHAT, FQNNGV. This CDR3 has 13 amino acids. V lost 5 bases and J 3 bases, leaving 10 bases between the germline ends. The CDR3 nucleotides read TGTGCCAGCAGCCAGGGTTTCGACTATGGCTACACCTTC. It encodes CASSQGFDYGYTF. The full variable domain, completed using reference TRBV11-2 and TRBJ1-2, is EAGVAQSPRYKIIEKRQSVAFWCNPISGHATLYWYQQILGQGPKLLIQFQNNGVVDDSQLPKDRFSAERLKGVDSTLKIQPAKLEDSAVYLCASSQGFDYGYTFGSGTRLTVV.

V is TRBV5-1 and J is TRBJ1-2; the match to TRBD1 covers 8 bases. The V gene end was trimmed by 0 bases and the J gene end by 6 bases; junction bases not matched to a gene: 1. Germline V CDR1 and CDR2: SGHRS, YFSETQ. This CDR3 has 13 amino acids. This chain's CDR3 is CASSLGTGNGYTF. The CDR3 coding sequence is TGCGCCAGCAGCTTGGGGACAGGGAATGGCTACACCTTC. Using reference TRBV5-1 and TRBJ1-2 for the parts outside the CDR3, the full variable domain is KAGVTQTPRYLIKTRGQQVTLSCSPISGHRSVSWYQQTPGQGLQFLFEYFSETQRNKGNFPGRFSGRQFSNSRSEMNVSTLELGDSALYLCASSLGTGNGYTFGSGTRLTVV.

The CDR3 nucleotides are TGTGCCAGCACCTACCAGGGAGGGGACACTGAAGCTTTCTTT. Translating gives CASTYQGGDTEAFF. The chain has TRBV6-5 and TRBJ1-1, with a weak D call TRBD1 (5 bases). V was cut by 7 bases and J by 3 bases, with 15 bases left in between. Per germline, CDR1 MNHEY and CDR2 SVGAGI. The CDR3 sequence is 14 residues long.

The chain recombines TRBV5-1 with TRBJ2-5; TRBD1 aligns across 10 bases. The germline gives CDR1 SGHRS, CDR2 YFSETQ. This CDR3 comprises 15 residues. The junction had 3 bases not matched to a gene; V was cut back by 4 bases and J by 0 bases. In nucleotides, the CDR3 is TGCGCCAGCAGCGGGGACAGGGGACACCAAGAGACCCAGTACTTC. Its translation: CASSGDRGHQETQYF.

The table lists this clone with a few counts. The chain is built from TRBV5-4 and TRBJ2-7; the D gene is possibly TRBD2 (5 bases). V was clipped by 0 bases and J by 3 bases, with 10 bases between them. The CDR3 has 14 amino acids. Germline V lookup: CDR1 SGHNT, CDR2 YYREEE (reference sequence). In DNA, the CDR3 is TGTGCCAGCAGCTTGGATGTAGGGAGCTACGAGCAGTACTTC. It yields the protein CASSLDVGSYEQYF.

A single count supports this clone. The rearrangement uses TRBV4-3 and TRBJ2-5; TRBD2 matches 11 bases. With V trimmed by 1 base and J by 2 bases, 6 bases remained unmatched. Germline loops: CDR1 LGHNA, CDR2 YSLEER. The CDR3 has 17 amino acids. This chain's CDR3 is CASSQGARTSGQETQYF. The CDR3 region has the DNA TGCGCCAGCAGCCAAGGGGCTCGGACTAGCGGGCAAGAGACCCAGTACTTC.

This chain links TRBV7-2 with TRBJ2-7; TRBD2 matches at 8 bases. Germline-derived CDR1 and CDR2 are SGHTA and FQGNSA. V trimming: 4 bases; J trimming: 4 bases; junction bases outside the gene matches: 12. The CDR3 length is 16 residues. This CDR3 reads CASSSPSGGIRYEQYF. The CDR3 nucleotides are TGTGCCAGCAGCTCCCCCTCGGGGGGGATAAGGTACGAGCAGTACTTC.

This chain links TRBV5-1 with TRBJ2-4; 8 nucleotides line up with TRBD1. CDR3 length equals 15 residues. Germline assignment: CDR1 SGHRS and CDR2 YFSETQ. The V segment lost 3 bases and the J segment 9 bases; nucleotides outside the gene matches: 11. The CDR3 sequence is CASSYQTGDSIIQYF. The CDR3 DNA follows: TGCGCCAGCAGCTACCAGACAGGGGATAGTATCATTCAGTACTTC.

CDR3 sequence (DNA): TGTGCCAGCAGCTCCGGACAGGGAAGGGCTAATGAAAAACTGTTTTTT. Translating gives CASSSGQGRANEKLFF. The chain links TRBV5-4 to TRBJ1-4; TRBD1 matches at 8 bases. Germline CDR1 is SGHNT and CDR2 is YYREEE (reference sequence). V lost 3 bases and J lost 3; bases outside the gene matches: 7. This CDR3 has 16 residues.

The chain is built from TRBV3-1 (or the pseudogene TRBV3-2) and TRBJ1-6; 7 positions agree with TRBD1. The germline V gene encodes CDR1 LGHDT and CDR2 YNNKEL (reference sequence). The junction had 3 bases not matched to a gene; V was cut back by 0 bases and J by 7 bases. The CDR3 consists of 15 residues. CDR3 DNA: TGTGCCAGCAGCCAAGAGGGACAGACGAATTCACCCCTCCACTTT. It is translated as CASSQEGQTNSPLHF.

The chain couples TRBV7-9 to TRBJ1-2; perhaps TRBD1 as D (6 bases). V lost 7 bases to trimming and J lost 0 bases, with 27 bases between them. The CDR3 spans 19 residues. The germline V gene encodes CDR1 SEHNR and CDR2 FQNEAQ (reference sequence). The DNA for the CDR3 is TGTGCCAGCATTCCCCCCAGCTTCACCCACAGGGTTTCTAACTATGGCTACACCTTC. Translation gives CASIPPSFTHRVSNYGYTF.

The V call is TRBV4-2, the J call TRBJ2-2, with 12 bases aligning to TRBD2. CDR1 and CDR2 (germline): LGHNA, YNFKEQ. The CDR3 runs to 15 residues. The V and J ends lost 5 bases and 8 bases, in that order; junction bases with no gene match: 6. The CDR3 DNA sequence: TGTGCCAGCAGCGCTAGCGGGGGGGCCTCTGGGGAGCTGTTTTTT. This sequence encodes CASSASGGASGELFF.

As DNA, the CDR3 is TGCGCCAGCAGTGAATGGGGCCCCGTCGCTGGAAACACCATATATTTT. Residues: CASSEWGPVAGNTIYF. The chain employs TRBV10-2 and TRBJ1-3; tentatively, D is TRBD1 (5 bases). In germline, CDR1 is WSHSY, CDR2 SAAADI. V dropped 3 bases and J dropped 2 bases, with 14 bases sitting between them. There are 16 residues in the CDR3.

The CDR3, as DNA: TGTGCCAGCAGCTTGGGAACACGTGTGGATGAGCAGTTCTTC. This codes for CASSLGTRVDEQFF. V usage is TRBV5-4 and J usage is TRBJ2-1; D ambiguous. In germline, CDR1 is SGHNT, CDR2 YYREEE (reference sequence). The germline V and J ends were trimmed by 0 bases and 8 bases, with 12 bases remaining between them. The CDR3 sequence is 14 residues long.

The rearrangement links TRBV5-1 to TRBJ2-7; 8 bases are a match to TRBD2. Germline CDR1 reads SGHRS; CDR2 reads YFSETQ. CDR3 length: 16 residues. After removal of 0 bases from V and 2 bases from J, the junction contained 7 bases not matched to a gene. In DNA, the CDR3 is TGCGCCAGCAGCTTGGGAGCGGGGGCGGTCACCTACGAGCAGTACTTC. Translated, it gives CASSLGAGAVTYEQYF.

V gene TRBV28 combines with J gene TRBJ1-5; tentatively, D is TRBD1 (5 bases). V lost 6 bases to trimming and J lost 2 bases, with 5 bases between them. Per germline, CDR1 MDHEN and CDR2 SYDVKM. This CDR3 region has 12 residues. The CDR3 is CASRGGNQPQHF. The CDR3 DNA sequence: TGTGCCAGCAGAGGGGGCAATCAGCCCCAGCATTTT. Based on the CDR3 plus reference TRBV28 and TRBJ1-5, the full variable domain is DVKVTQSSRYLVKRTGEKVFLECVQDMDHENMFWYRQDPGLGLRLIYFSYDVKMKEKGDIPEGYSVSREKKERFSLILESASTNQTSMYLCASRGGNQPQHFGDGTRLSIL.

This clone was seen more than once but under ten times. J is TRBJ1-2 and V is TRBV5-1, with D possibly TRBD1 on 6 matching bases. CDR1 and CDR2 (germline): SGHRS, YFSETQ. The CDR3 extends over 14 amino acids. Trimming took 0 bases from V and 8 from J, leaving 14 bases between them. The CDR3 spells CASSLVQGAGGYTF. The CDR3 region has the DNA TGCGCCAGCAGCTTGGTACAGGGCGCTGGCGGCTACACCTTC.

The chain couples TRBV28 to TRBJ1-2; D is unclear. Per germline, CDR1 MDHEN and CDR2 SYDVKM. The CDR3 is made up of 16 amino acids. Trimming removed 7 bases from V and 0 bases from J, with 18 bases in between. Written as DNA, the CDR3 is TGTGCCAGCACCGCGGCCCGGGAATCGCCTAACTATGGCTACACCTTC. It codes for CASTAARESPNYGYTF.

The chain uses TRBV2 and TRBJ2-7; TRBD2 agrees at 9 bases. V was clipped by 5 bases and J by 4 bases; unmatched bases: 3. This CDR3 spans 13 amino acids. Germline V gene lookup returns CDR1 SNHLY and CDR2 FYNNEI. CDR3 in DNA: TGTGCCAGCAGTTGGACTAGCGATTACGAGCAGTACTTC. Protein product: CASSWTSDYEQYF.